Listed below are T cell receptor beta chains from one sample, sequenced in a study of human T cells and chemical hapten exposure. TCRdb passed the RACE reads through MiXCR, listing each CDR3 protein once. This sample carries about 120,000 distinct CDR3 sequences, approximately 12% of them seen once, and the ten largest clones take around 2.8%. The source was whole blood, collected in connection with sensitization to the hapten diphenylcyclopropenone (DPC). The receptors shown here come from a woman between 18 and 29 years old with alopecia areata. Some clones in this sample may be carry-over from other donors' samples. Both conserved end residues are part of each CDR3. The D gene is left open where the match is weak. Some rows mark clone size as missing; the rest say once, few, many or name a class of expanded clone.

size	V	length	D	J	CDR3	DNA
.	TRBV29-1	11	.	TRBJ2-7	CSGGDSYEQYF	TGCAGTGGAGGGGACTCCTACGAGCAGTACTTC
few	TRBV6-6	15	.	TRBJ1-5	CASSYDGANNQPQHF	TGTGCCAGCAGTTACGACGGGGCGAACAATCAGCCCCAGCATTTT
many	TRBV7-9	13	.	TRBJ1-5	CASSFDSNQPQHF	TGTGCCAGCAGCTTCGACAGCAATCAGCCCCAGCATTTT
many	TRBV7-2	16	TRBD2	TRBJ2-1	CASSLETSGGYNEQFF	TGTGCCAGCAGCTTGGAGACTAGCGGGGGCTACAATGAGCAGTTCTTC
many	TRBV20-1	16	TRBD1	TRBJ2-6	CSALLTGASGANVLTF	TGCAGTGCTCTACTGACAGGGGCGTCTGGGGCCAACGTCCTGACTTTC
many	TRBV20-1	13	.	TRBJ1-1	CSARGTPNTEAFF	TGCAGTGCTAGAGGGACTCCGAACACTGAAGCTTTCTTT
.	TRBV2	15	TRBD1	TRBJ2-7	CASSGGTGGNYEQYF	TGTGCCAGCAGTGGGGGCACAGGGGGCAATTACGAGCAGTACTTC
once	TRBV6-5	15	TRBD1	TRBJ1-1	CASRGQGGGHTEAFF	TGTGCCAGCAGGGGACAGGGAGGTGGGCACACTGAAGCTTTCTTT
.	TRBV20-1	16	.	TRBJ1-4	CSARRGSGSANEKLFF	TGCAGTGCTAGGCGAGGGTCCGGTAGTGCTAATGAAAAACTGTTTTTT
many	TRBV6-6	16	TRBD1	TRBJ1-1	CASSFSGRGLNTEAFF	TGTGCCAGCAGTTTTTCAGGGAGGGGGCTGAACACTGAAGCTTTCTTT
many	TRBV20-1	14	.	TRBJ1-1	CSARVSGVNTEAFF	TGCAGTGCTAGAGTCTCCGGGGTGAACACTGAAGCTTTCTTT
.	TRBV20-1	13	TRBD1	TRBJ2-7	CSASRDRGYEQYF	TGCAGTGCTAGCCGGGACAGGGGCTACGAGCAGTACTTC
.	TRBV7-9	14	TRBD1	TRBJ1-2	CAVPQGIFNYGYTF	TGTGCCGTACCACAGGGGATTTTTAACTATGGCTACACCTTC
.	TRBV6-2/TRBV6-3	16	.	TRBJ2-7	CASSPSGGPGAYEQYF	TGTGCCAGCAGCCCGTCCGGCGGGCCCGGGGCCTACGAGCAGTACTTC
.	TRBV4-3	14	.	TRBJ2-3	CASSQEPQTDTQYF	TGCGCCAGCAGCCAAGAACCCCAGACAGATACGCAGTATTTT
many	TRBV6-2/TRBV6-3	16	TRBD1	TRBJ1-5	CASSSPTGQGRQPQHF	TGTGCCAGCAGTTCCCCCACCGGACAGGGCCGGCAGCCCCAGCATTTT
many	TRBV21-1	13	.	TRBJ1-3	CASHDRPGNTIYF	TGTGCCAGCCACGACAGGCCTGGAAACACCATATATTTT
few	TRBV10-2	15	TRBD1	TRBJ1-1	CASKGLDRRNTEAFF	TGCGCCAGCAAGGGGTTGGACAGGAGGAACACTGAAGCTTTCTTT
few	TRBV4-3	15	.	TRBJ1-4	CASSQGPATNEKLFF	TGCGCCAGCAGCCAAGGACCAGCAACTAATGAAAAACTGTTTTTT
few	TRBV11-2	15	.	TRBJ2-7	CASSLGLQLYYEQYF	TGTGCCAGCAGCTTAGGCCTCCAGCTCTACTACGAGCAGTACTTC
.	TRBV5-3	14	.	TRBJ2-7	CARSFRQRSYEQYF	TGTGCCAGAAGCTTTAGACAGCGGAGCTACGAGCAGTACTTC
few	TRBV9	15	.	TRBJ1-3	CASSVAPGSGNTIYF	TGTGCCAGCAGCGTAGCCCCCGGCTCTGGAAACACCATATATTTT
.	TRBV21-1	13	.	TRBJ2-1	CASSPRDYNEQFF	TGTGCCAGCAGCCCCCGAGATTACAATGAGCAGTTCTTC
few	TRBV29-1	15	TRBD1	TRBJ1-5	CSVEGGQSSNQPQHF	TGCAGCGTTGAAGGGGGACAGTCTAGCAATCAGCCCCAGCATTTT
few	TRBV20-1	15	.	TRBJ2-6	CSARDDGAGANVLTF	TGCAGTGCTAGAGACGACGGGGCTGGGGCCAACGTCCTGACTTTC
.	TRBV29-1	9	.	TRBJ1-2	CSVGGGYTF	TGCAGCGTTGGAGGGGGCTACACCTTC
.	TRBV3-1	14	.	TRBJ2-4	CASSPGQGTNIQYF	TGTGCCAGCAGCCCGGGACAAGGCACCAACATTCAGTACTTC
.	TRBV20-1	15	.	TRBJ2-1	CSAPTTAGGHNEQFF	TGCAGTGCTCCCACCACGGCAGGGGGGCACAATGAGCAGTTCTTC
.	TRBV18	15	TRBD1	TRBJ2-3	CASSPPDRLTDTQYF	TGTGCCAGCTCACCCCCGGACAGGCTCACAGATACGCAGTATTTT
few	TRBV11-2	14	TRBD2	TRBJ2-3	CASSSGLAEDTQYF	TGTGCCAGCAGCTCGGGACTAGCAGAAGATACGCAGTATTTT
many	TRBV9	15	.	TRBJ1-4	CASSEGDIGGEKLFF	TGTGCCAGCAGCGAGGGAGACATAGGGGGTGAAAAACTGTTTTTT
many	TRBV12-3/TRBV12-4	15	.	TRBJ2-1	CASSLRGDPGGEQFF	TGTGCCAGCAGTTTACGAGGTGACCCCGGCGGTGAGCAGTTCTTC
many	TRBV25-1	17	TRBD1	TRBJ2-7	CASSGRTGGDRSYEQYF	TGTGCCAGCAGTGGCCGGACAGGGGGCGATCGGTCCTACGAGCAGTACTTC
many	TRBV20-1	14	TRBD1	TRBJ1-6	CSARPGQGNSPLHF	TGCAGTGCTAGACCTGGACAGGGTAATTCACCCCTCCACTTT
.	TRBV7-6	16	.	TRBJ2-1	CASSPGRAHSYNEQFF	TGTGCCAGCAGCCCCGGGAGAGCCCACTCCTACAATGAGCAGTTCTTC
.	TRBV6-6	13	.	TRBJ2-7	CASTRITVSEQYF	TGTGCCAGCACCAGAATCACCGTTTCCGAGCAGTACTTC
few	TRBV14	14	TRBD1	TRBJ2-2	CASSPRGLAGELFF	TGTGCCAGCAGCCCCAGGGGGCTTGCCGGGGAGCTGTTTTTT
few	TRBV20-1	12	.	TRBJ2-7	CSASQPTYEQYF	TGCAGTGCTAGCCAACCGACTTACGAGCAGTACTTC
.	TRBV7-2	15	TRBD1	TRBJ1-1	CASSLDRGRVTEAFF	TGTGCCAGCAGCCTGGACAGGGGGCGGGTCACTGAAGCTTTCTTT
.	TRBV7-9	15	.	TRBJ2-5	CASSLGGPPQETQYF	TGTGCCAGCAGCTTAGGGGGGCCCCCCCAAGAGACCCAGTACTTC
.	TRBV12-5	13	.	TRBJ2-7	CASGLADGRGQYF	TGTGCTAGTGGTTTGGCGGACGGCCGGGGGCAGTACTTC
few	TRBV20-1	14	.	TRBJ1-4	CSARVGALNEKLFF	TGCAGTGCTAGAGTAGGGGCGCTTAATGAAAAACTGTTTTTT
few	TRBV4-3	16	TRBD1	TRBJ2-1	CASSYSGTGPYNEQFF	TGCGCCAGCAGCTACTCCGGGACAGGGCCCTACAATGAGCAGTTCTTC
few	TRBV10-3	14	.	TRBJ1-1	CAISDRDLRTEAFF	TGTGCCATCAGTGATCGGGACCTTCGCACTGAAGCTTTCTTT
few	TRBV27	16	.	TRBJ2-7	CASSRKPGQSSYEQYF	TGTGCCAGCAGTCGGAAACCCGGACAGAGCTCCTACGAGCAGTACTTC
.	TRBV20-1	14	.	TRBJ1-5	CSARGRRGNQPQHF	TGCAGTGCTAGGGGGAGGCGGGGCAATCAGCCCCAGCATTTT
few	TRBV19	15	.	TRBJ2-2	CASSMGNRNTGELFF	TGTGCCAGTAGTATGGGCAACCGTAACACCGGGGAGCTGTTTTTT
few	TRBV6-5	14	TRBD1	TRBJ1-2	CASTWGQGNYGYTF	TGTGCCAGCACATGGGGACAGGGGAACTATGGCTACACCTTC
few	TRBV28	15	.	TRBJ2-1	CATVGGEEASNEQFF	TGTGCCACCGTAGGAGGCGAGGAGGCAAGCAATGAGCAGTTCTTC
once	TRBV7-2	15	.	TRBJ2-2	CASSSIVPPAGELFF	TGTGCCAGCAGCTCCATCGTTCCCCCCGCCGGGGAGCTGTTTTTT
.	TRBV4-2	15	.	TRBJ2-5	CASSQEGPPRETQYF	TGTGCCAGCAGCCAAGAGGGACCGCCGAGAGAGACCCAGTACTTC
.	TRBV6-6	15	TRBD1	TRBJ2-7	CASSYWTGRWYEQYF	TGTGCCAGCAGTTACTGGACAGGCCGGTGGTACGAGCAGTACTTC
.	TRBV24-1	14	.	TRBJ2-5	CATTHLGGTGTQYF	TGTGCCACCACCCATCTGGGCGGGACCGGGACCCAGTACTTC
many	TRBV20-1	15	.	TRBJ1-4	CSARGGIGKNEKLFF	TGCAGTGCTAGAGGCGGTATAGGGAAAAATGAAAAACTGTTTTTT
many	TRBV2	18	TRBD1	TRBJ2-2	CASSAGQGWPWDTGELFF	TGTGCCAGCAGTGCGGGACAGGGATGGCCCTGGGACACCGGGGAGCTGTTTTTT
.	TRBV7-2	14	.	TRBJ2-1	CASSLYRSYNEQFF	TGTGCCAGCAGCTTATATCGCTCCTACAATGAGCAGTTCTTC
.	TRBV20-1	14	.	TRBJ2-1	CSAARGGSANEQFF	TGCAGTGCCGCTAGGGGGGGGAGCGCCAATGAGCAGTTCTTC
few	TRBV6-2/TRBV6-3	16	.	TRBJ2-4	CASSYPPQTGENIQYF	TGTGCCAGCAGTTACCCTCCTCAGACAGGAGAAAACATTCAGTACTTC
many	TRBV9	13	.	TRBJ2-7	CASSASLEGEQYF	TGTGCCAGCAGCGCGTCCCTAGAAGGCGAGCAGTACTTC